Shown below are 24 T cell receptor beta chains from a single sample sequenced in a study of tumor and adjacent non-tumor tissue in lung cancer. No cell sorting was done before RNA was extracted from the tissue. A modified ARM-PCR protocol with three rounds of nested PCR amplified TCRbeta. TCRdb analysed the multiplex PCR reads with MiXCR anew, one entry per CDR3 protein. Of 200,000 to 250,000 distinct CDR3 sequences in the sample, around 70% were seen once. Sequencing was done on a sample of lung tumor tissue. The origin of the receptors is a man aged 60 to 69 with non-small cell lung cancer.

This clonotype was counted a few times. This chain uses TRBV10-2 with TRBJ1-1; no reliable D call. Per the germline V gene, CDR1 is WSHSY and CDR2 is SAAADI. This CDR3 spans 12 amino acids. The V end lost 2 bases, the J end lost 10 bases, and 11 bases lay between the germline ends. This CDR3 is CASSEPLMGAFF. CDR3 DNA: TGCGCCAGCAGTGAGCCGCTAATGGGAGCTTTCTTT.

V is TRBV20-1 and J is TRBJ2-7; 10 nucleotides match TRBD2. Germline lookup yields CDR1 DFQATT and CDR2 SNEGSKA (reference sequence). Losses at the gene ends were 5 bases for V and 13 bases for J; bases not matched to a gene: 17. The CDR3 is made up of 14 amino acids. CDR3 nucleotide sequence: TGCAGTGCTTTGACTAGCGGGTTCTCCTACGATCACTACTTC. Translation gives CSALTSGFSYDHYF.

As regards this clonotype: The CDR3 end shows no conserved phenylalanine or tryptophan, and so a read error is likely. This chain joins TRBV29-1 and TRBJ1-4; TRBD1 might be the D (6 bases). V was pared by 6 bases and J by 6 bases, with 11 bases between. The CDR3 has 12 amino acids. In germline, CDR1 is SQVTM, CDR2 ANQGSEA. CDR3 amino acids: CSVRQVDEKLFY. The CDR3 DNA reads as TGCAGCGTCCGACAGGTTGATGAAAAACTGTTTTAT.

A remark on this clonotype: The junction shows a germline mismatch at one end, possibly a read error. This sequence joins TRBV12-3 or TRBV12-4 and TRBJ2-6; a weak D match, TRBD2 (6 bases). This CDR3 comprises 17 residues. CDR3 residues: CACRSGLLISGANVLTF. For the CDR3, the DNA is TGTGCCTGCAGATCGGGACTCCTTATCTCTGGAGCCAACGTCCTGACTTTC.

This clonotype was recorded a few times. The V call is TRBV6-1, the J call TRBJ2-2; 8 bases map to TRBD1. CDR3 length equals 15 residues. Germline-derived CDR1 and CDR2 are MNHNS and SASEGT. The junction had 3 bases not matched to a gene; V was cut back by 5 bases and J by 1 base. This chain's CDR3 is CASSSTGVNTGELFF. The CDR3 bases are TGTGCCAGCAGTTCGACAGGGGTGAACACCGGGGAGCTGTTTTTT.

For this clonotype: An end of the junction differs from the germline gene, which may be a read error. The chain employs TRBV12-3 or TRBV12-4 and TRBJ2-2, with D tentatively TRBD1 (6 bases). The CDR3 runs to 14 residues. The CDR3 DNA reads TGTGCCAGCAAGGCGGACAGTCACACCCGGGAGCTGTTTTTT. Protein: CASKADSHTRELFF.

As concerns this clonotype: No conserved phenylalanine or tryptophan ends this CDR3, so it is likely a read error. The chain uses TRBV11-2 and TRBJ2-6, with D possibly being TRBD1 (5 bases). The CDR3 spans 14 residues. Germline CDR1 SGHAT, CDR2 FQNNGV. CDR3 DNA: TGTGCCAGCAGCCCTGTCTCTGGGGCCAACCTCCTGACTTCC. Its translation: CASSPVSGANLLTS.

Notes on this clonotype: It may be a read error: a sequence one base away is much more abundant. The V gene is TRBV20-1, the J gene TRBJ2-1, with D perhaps TRBD1 or TRBD2 (5 bases each). Germline lookup yields CDR1 DFQATT and CDR2 SNEGSKA (reference sequence). This CDR3 spans 13 amino acids. Trimming removed 6 bases from V and 6 bases from J, with 15 bases in between. Written as DNA, the CDR3 is TGCAGTGCCAGGACTGGGACGAGCAATGAGCAGTTCTTC. The encoded protein is CSARTGTSNEQFF.

As to this clonotype: One end of the junction fails to match germline, which may point to a read error. The V call is TRBV11-1, the J call TRBJ1-4; D unresolved. Germline CDR1 and CDR2: SGHAT and FQDESV (reference sequence). This CDR3 has 15 amino acids. DNA for the CDR3: TGCGCCAGCAGCCCTCTCCGGGAGACGTCTGAAAAACTGTTTTTT. It encodes CASSPLRETSEKLFF.

The J gene is TRBJ1-3, the V gene TRBV14, with D hard to call. The CDR3 consists of 18 residues. Germline CDR1 SGHDN, CDR2 FVKESK. V was cut by 1 base and J by 0 bases, with 16 bases left in between. The DNA for the CDR3 is TGTGCCAGCAGCCAAGCCGAGGACCTCTACCTCTCTGGAAACACCATATATTTT. As protein: CASSQAEDLYLSGNTIYF. Full variable domain (outside the CDR3, taken from reference TRBV14 and TRBJ1-3): EAGVTQFPSHSVIEKGQTVTLRCDPISGHDNLYWYRRVMGKEIKFLLHFVKESKQDESGMPNNRFLAERTGGTYSTLKVQPAELEDSGVYFCASSQAEDLYLSGNTIYFGEGSWLTVV.

The rearrangement links TRBV7-9 to TRBJ2-7, with a tentative D call TRBD1 (7 bases). The CDR3 loop spans 14 amino acids. The germline gives CDR1 SEHNR, CDR2 FQNEAQ (reference sequence). Trimming cost V 4 bases and J 3 bases, with 13 bases left between them. CDR3 amino acids: CASSSCRGDYEQYF. The CDR3 DNA reads as TGTGCCAGCAGCTCCTGCAGGGGGGACTACGAGCAGTACTTC.

Comment on this clonotype: Given the absence of the conserved phenylalanine or tryptophan at the CDR3 end, a read error is likely. The chain carries TRBV12-3 or TRBV12-4 and TRBJ1-1, with TRBD1 matching over 7 bases. The CDR3 consists of 14 residues. The CDR3: CASTTGEGWTEAFS. The CDR3 nucleotides are TGTGCAAGCACTACAGGGGAGGGCTGGACTGAAGCTTTCTCT.

On this clonotype itself: A much larger clone lies a single base off, so this may be a read error. V gene TRBV13 combines with J gene TRBJ2-3; D gene ambiguous. The CDR3 totals 12 residues. Trimming shortened V by 5 bases and J by 7 bases, and 10 bases separated the two germline ends. Per germline, CDR1 PRHDT and CDR2 FYEKMQ (reference sequence). The CDR3 is CASSQTTHTQYF. The CDR3 nucleotides read TGTGCCAGCAGCCAGACGACCCATACGCAGTATTTT.

As to this clonotype: This CDR3 is missing its conserved last phenylalanine or tryptophan, likely due to a read error. This chain links TRBV11-3 with TRBJ2-1; maybe TRBD1 (5 bases). V was shortened by 4 bases and J by 0 bases, with 13 bases between the two germline ends. In germline, CDR1 is SGHNT, CDR2 YENEEA. The CDR3 covers 16 residues. The CDR3 spells CASSWGVVSSYNEQFL. The CDR3 DNA reads as TGTGCCAGCAGCTGGGGCGTGGTTAGCTCCTACAATGAGCAGTTCTTA.

Turning to this clonotype: One end of the junction does not line up with germline, which may come from a read error. CDR3 sequence: CASSLIQGEKLSF. DNA of the CDR3: TGTGCCAGCAGTTTGATTCAGGGGGAAAAACTGTCTTTT. The chain combines TRBV12-3 or TRBV12-4 with TRBJ1-4; 7 bases line up with TRBD1. This CDR3 comprises 13 residues.

CDR3 DNA: TGTGCCAGCAGTTTGGGCGGGGGGGTAGGTGGCGAGCAGTACTTC. The encoded protein is CASSLGGGVGGEQYF. The V call is TRBV12-3 or TRBV12-4, the J call TRBJ2-7, with TRBD2 identical over 9 bases. The CDR3 consists of 15 residues. J was trimmed by 6 bases and V by 3 bases; bases with no gene match: 9.

To note about this clonotype: This sequence may be a read error, since a much larger clone differs from it by one base. CDR3 residues: CVSSEGAGQETQYF. As DNA, the CDR3 is TGTGTCAGCAGTGAAGGAGCGGGGCAAGAGACCCAGTACTTC. The chain carries TRBV6-1 and TRBJ2-5; TRBD2 aligns across 7 bases. CDR1 and CDR2 from the germline V gene are MNHNS and SASEGT. The CDR3 is 14 residues long.

The genes are TRBV20-1 and TRBJ1-1, with 7 nucleotides matching TRBD1. The ends lost 4 bases at V and 11 bases at J; junction bases unmatched: 10. Looked up from germline, CDR1 is DFQATT and CDR2 is SNEGSKA (reference sequence). The CDR3 extends over 12 amino acids. CDR3 amino acids: CSANLGRGQAFF. The CDR3 coding sequence is TGCAGTGCTAACCTGGGGAGGGGGCAGGCTTTCTTT.

The chain joins TRBV10-2 to TRBJ1-2; D is undetermined. Germline V gene sequence: CDR1 WSHSY, CDR2 SAAADI. CDR3 length equals 14 residues. V lost 3 bases to trimming and J lost 0 bases, with 8 bases between them. CDR3 in amino acids: CASSEKAANYGYTF. The CDR3 DNA reads as TGCGCCAGCAGTGAAAAGGCCGCTAACTATGGCTACACCTTC.

A word on this clonotype: No conserved phenylalanine or tryptophan ends this CDR3, so it is likely a read error. The DNA is omitted, as the CDR3 cannot be located on it reliably, and the CDR3 follows TCRdb's listing. This chain connects TRBV11-2 to TRBJ1-5. The CDR3 has 15 amino acids, counting both end residues. Germline lookup yields CDR1 SGHAT and CDR2 FQNNGV. The CDR3 reads CASSLEGNSNQPKHL.

The chain joins TRBV29-1 to TRBJ1-5; D remains ambiguous. The CDR3 spans 11 residues. The germline gives CDR1 SQVTM, CDR2 ANQGSEA. The CDR3 sequence is CNAQENQPQHF. CDR3 DNA: TGCAACGCCCAGGAAAATCAGCCCCAGCATTTT.

Concerning this clonotype: The conserved phenylalanine or tryptophan normally closing the CDR3 is absent here, so this likely arose from a read error. The chain employs TRBV12-3 or TRBV12-4 and TRBJ1-2; D gene ambiguous. The CDR3 is 12 residues long. In nucleotides, the CDR3 is TGTGCCGGCAGTCACCACCGGGGTGGCTACACCCTC. Protein sequence: CAGSHHRGGYTL.

The chain combines TRBV7-3 with TRBJ2-1, with 8 bases matching TRBD2. This CDR3 has 16 amino acids. Germline V gene lookup returns CDR1 SGHTA and CDR2 FQGTGA. The junction had 13 bases not matched to a gene; V was cut back by 5 bases and J by 7 bases. In nucleotides, the CDR3 is TGTGCCAGCAGCCCCAATTCCCTTAGCGGGACAAATGAGCAGTTCTTC. This encodes CASSPNSLSGTNEQFF.

In the case of this clonotype: No conserved phenylalanine or tryptophan is present at the end of the CDR3, so a read error is the likely explanation. The genes are TRBV5-1 and TRBJ2-3; 14 nucleotides agree with TRBD2. The CDR3 extends over 19 amino acids. The germline V gene encodes CDR1 SGHRS and CDR2 YFSETQ. The CDR3: CASSSTGTSGSPGTDTQYL. CDR3 in DNA: TGCGCCAGTAGCTCCACTGGGACTAGCGGGAGTCCCGGCACAGATACGCAGTATCTT.